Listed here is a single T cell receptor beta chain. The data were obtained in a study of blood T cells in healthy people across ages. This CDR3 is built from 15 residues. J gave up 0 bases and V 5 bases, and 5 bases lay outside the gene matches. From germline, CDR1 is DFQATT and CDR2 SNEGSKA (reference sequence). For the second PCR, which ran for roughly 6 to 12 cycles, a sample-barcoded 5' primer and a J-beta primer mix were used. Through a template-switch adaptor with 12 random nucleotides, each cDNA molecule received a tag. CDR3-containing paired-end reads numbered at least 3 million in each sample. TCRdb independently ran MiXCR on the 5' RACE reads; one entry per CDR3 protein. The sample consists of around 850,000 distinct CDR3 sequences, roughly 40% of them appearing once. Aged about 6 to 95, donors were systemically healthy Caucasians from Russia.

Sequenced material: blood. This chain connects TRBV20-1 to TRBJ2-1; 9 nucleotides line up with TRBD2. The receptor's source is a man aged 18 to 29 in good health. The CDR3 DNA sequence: TGCAGTGCTGGTAAAGCGGGGGGCTCCTACAATGAGCAGTTCTTC. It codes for CSAGKAGGSYNEQFF.